The 23 T cell receptor beta chains reported below all come from one sample, sequenced in a study of shared clonotypes between healthy human individuals. Assay: immunoSEQ multiplex PCR; the TCRdb copy retains only in-frame clones and omits some. The sample lists about 580,000 clones, about 98% occurring once. Naive CD8 isolation took CD45RO-negative cells positively selected for CCR7 and excluded terminally differentiated effector memory CD45RA+ cells. The sequenced sample was naive CD8+ T cells sorted from blood. The receptor source for this set is a man aged 25 to 45 in good health.

With regard to this clone: This CDR3 is also generated by other DNA sequences in the sample. This rearrangement joins TRBV2 to TRBJ2-7; D may correspond to TRBD1 or TRBD2 (5 bases each). The CDR3 contains 12 residues. The ends were cut back, 7 bases at V and 4 bases at J, with 11 bases in the middle. Germline V CDR1 and CDR2: SNHLY, FYNNEI. This chain's CDR3 is CASKGTVYEQYF. In DNA form, the CDR3 reads TGTGCCAGCAAAGGGACGGTATACGAGCAGTACTTC.

The rearrangement links TRBV7-2 to TRBJ2-1; 9 nucleotides line up with TRBD1. This CDR3 contains 15 residues. CDR1 and CDR2 from the germline V gene are SGHTA and FQGNSA. V was clipped by 4 bases and J by 0 bases; unmatched bases: 1. CDR3 DNA sequence: TGTGCCAGCAGCTCGACAGGGGGCTCCTACAATGAGCAGTTCTTC. Its translation is CASSSTGGSYNEQFF. Using reference TRBV7-2 and TRBJ2-1 for the parts outside the CDR3, the full variable domain is GAGVSQSPSNKVTEKGKDVELRCDPISGHTALYWYRQSLGQGLEFLIYFQGNSAPDKSGLPSDRFSAERTGGSVSTLTIQRTQQEDSAVYLCASSSTGGSYNEQFFGPGTRLTVL.

The chain links TRBV27 to TRBJ2-7; 9 bases fit TRBD1. The germline V gene has CDR1 MNHEY and CDR2 SMNVEV (reference sequence). This CDR3 comprises 15 residues. The trim removed 1 base at V and 5 bases at J, leaving 6 bases unmatched. This CDR3 reads CASSLLWTGVDEQYF. The CDR3, as DNA: TGTGCCAGCAGTTTATTGTGGACAGGGGTAGACGAGCAGTACTTC.

The genes are TRBV19 and TRBJ2-7; 10 bases are a match to TRBD1. V lost 5 bases and J lost 3; bases outside the gene matches: 7. The CDR3 consists of 15 residues. The germline V gene encodes CDR1 LNHDA and CDR2 SQIVND (reference sequence). This CDR3 reads CASSSTGTGVYEQYF. CDR3 bases: TGTGCCAGTAGTTCGACCGGGACAGGGGTCTACGAGCAGTACTTC.

V is TRBV28 and J is TRBJ1-5; TRBD1 might be the D (5 bases). V lost 5 bases and J lost 1, with 15 bases in between. This CDR3 is 16 amino acids long. Germline V gene lookup returns CDR1 MDHEN and CDR2 SYDVKM. This CDR3 reads CASSEGRVLSNQPQHF. DNA of the CDR3: TGTGCCAGCAGTGAAGGCAGGGTACTGAGCAATCAGCCCCAGCATTTT.

J is TRBJ2-5 and V is TRBV29-1, with D possibly being TRBD2 (5 bases). CDR3 length equals 12 residues. The V gene lost 8 bases and the J gene lost 2 bases, with 12 bases spanning the gap. Germline assignment: CDR1 SQVTM and CDR2 ANQGSEA. As DNA, the CDR3 is TGCAGCTCCGAAGAGGGACAAGAGACCCAGTACTTC. Protein: CSSEEGQETQYF. Looking up the rest from reference TRBV29-1 and TRBJ2-5 gives the full variable domain: SAVISQKPSRDICQRGTSLTIQCQVDSQVTMMFWYRQQPGQSLTLIATANQGSEATYESGFVIDKFPISRPNLTFSTLTVSNMSPEDSSIYLCSSEEGQETQYFGPGTRLLVL.

V is TRBV7-9 and J is TRBJ2-7; D possibly uses TRBD1 or TRBD2 (5 bases each). Germline values: CDR1 SEHNR, CDR2 FQNEAQ (reference sequence). CDR3 length: 14 amino acids. Trimming stripped 4 bases from V and 4 bases from J, with 14 bases between. Written as DNA, the CDR3 is TGTGCCAGCAGCTATGAGGGGCTGGTATACGAGCAGTACTTC. It translates to CASSYEGLVYEQYF. Using reference TRBV7-9 and TRBJ2-7 for the parts outside the CDR3, the full variable domain is DTGVSQNPRHKITKRGQNVTFRCDPISEHNRLYWYRQTLGQGPEFLTYFQNEAQLEKSRLLSDRFSAERPKGSFSTLEIQRTEQGDSAMYLCASSYEGLVYEQYFGPGTRLTVT.

The chain combines TRBV2 with TRBJ1-1; weak D call: TRBD1 (5 bases). Germline loops: CDR1 SNHLY, CDR2 FYNNEI. The CDR3 consists of 10 residues. Trimming pared 8 bases from V and 6 bases from J, leaving 7 bases between. The CDR3 loop reads CASGAPEAFF. In DNA form, the CDR3 reads TGTGCCAGCGGGGCCCCTGAAGCTTTCTTT.

In regard to this clone: Other DNA variants within this sample encode the same CDR3. This chain uses TRBV7-9 with TRBJ2-7; D perhaps matches TRBD2 (5 bases). V lost 4 bases and J 1 base, leaving 11 bases between the germline ends. The CDR3 is made up of 14 amino acids. Germline CDR1 SEHNR, CDR2 FQNEAQ (reference sequence). The CDR3 here is CASSSGSSSYEQYF. Here the CDR3 DNA reads TGTGCCAGCAGCTCGGGGAGCTCTTCCTACGAGCAGTACTTC.

The chain joins TRBV7-9 to TRBJ2-7; the match to TRBD1 covers 7 bases. The CDR3 extends over 13 amino acids. The germline V gene encodes CDR1 SEHNR and CDR2 FQNEAQ (reference sequence). J was trimmed by 7 bases and V by 5 bases; bases with no gene match: 8. This CDR3 is CASSLTGTDEQYF. DNA for the CDR3: TGTGCCAGCAGCCTAACTGGGACAGATGAGCAGTACTTC.

This clone was found a few times. Other DNA sequences in the sample encode the same CDR3. This CDR3 is CASRGAYNEQFF. The CDR3 nucleotides read TGTGCCAGCAGAGGGGCCTACAATGAGCAGTTCTTC. The J gene is TRBJ2-1, the V gene TRBV2; D is perhaps TRBD1 (5 bases). CDR1 and CDR2 (germline): SNHLY, FYNNEI. Trimming stripped 6 bases from V and 2 bases from J, with 5 bases between. This CDR3 is 12 amino acids long.

The gene calls are TRBV7-6 and TRBJ2-7; 10 bases match TRBD2. CDR1 SGHVS and CDR2 FNYEAQ come from the germline V gene. The V and J ends lost 5 bases and 0 bases, in that order; junction bases with no gene match: 7. The CDR3 runs 16 residues. DNA for the CDR3: TGTGCCAGCAGCCACTCAGCGGGAGGGAGCTCCTACGAGCAGTACTTC. Encoded protein: CASSHSAGGSSYEQYF.

The chain combines TRBV5-1 with TRBJ2-7, with 12 bases fitting TRBD2. CDR3 length: 17 residues. Unmatched junction bases numbered 6, after V lost 0 bases and J lost 2 bases. Germline V CDR1 and CDR2: SGHRS, YFSETQ. CDR3 bases: TGCGCCAGCAGCTTGGGGACTAGCGGGACCGTAACCTACGAGCAGTACTTC. Amino acids: CASSLGTSGTVTYEQYF.

The chain couples TRBV27 to TRBJ2-1; no definite D call. CDR1 MNHEY and CDR2 SMNVEV come from the germline V gene (reference sequence). This CDR3 is 13 amino acids long. Deletions cut 0 bases from V and 10 bases from J, with 10 bases between. CDR3 loop: CASSLSDGVEQFF. As DNA, the CDR3 is TGTGCCAGCAGTTTATCCGATGGGGTAGAGCAGTTCTTC.

The V gene is TRBV30, the J gene TRBJ2-5; the match to TRBD1 covers 9 bases. J lost 3 bases, V lost 8 bases, and 7 bases had no gene match. CDR1 is GTSNPN, CDR2 SVGIG, per germline (reference sequence). This CDR3 spans 13 amino acids. DNA of the CDR3: TGTGCCAGCCGGGACAGGGCGAAAGAGACCCAGTACTTC. Translating gives CASRDRAKETQYF.

The chain couples TRBV5-8 to TRBJ2-5; 11 bases fit TRBD2. CDR3 length: 17 residues. Germline trimming cut 6 bases from V and 3 bases from J; bases unmatched to any gene: 13. Germline V CDR1 and CDR2: SGHTS, YDEGEE. In DNA form, the CDR3 reads TGTGCCAGCATTCGACTTAGCGGGAGGGCCAGCGAAGAGACCCAGTACTTC. Protein product: CASIRLSGRASEETQYF. Filled out from reference TRBV5-8 and TRBJ2-5, the complete variable domain reads EAGVTQSPTHLIKTRGQQATLRCSPISGHTSVYWYQQALGLGLQFLLWYDEGEERNRGNFPPRFSGRQFPNYSSELNVNALELEDSALYLCASIRLSGRASEETQYFGPGTRLLVL.

The J gene is TRBJ1-3, the V gene TRBV11-2; D call uncertain. V lost 1 base, J lost 4 bases, and 5 bases lay in between. CDR3 length: 13 residues. The germline V gene encodes CDR1 SGHAT and CDR2 FQNNGV. The DNA for the CDR3 is TGTGCCAGCAGCTTAGTCCCAGGAAACACCATATATTTT. Its translation is CASSLVPGNTIYF.

J is TRBJ1-1 and V is TRBV28; tentative D call: TRBD1 (6 bases). The CDR3 length is 14 residues. Trimming removed 5 bases from V and 1 base from J, with 11 bases in between. From germline, CDR1 is MDHEN and CDR2 SYDVKM. CDR3 amino acids: CASSRLGGNTEAFF. DNA for the CDR3: TGTGCCAGCAGTAGACTAGGGGGGAACACTGAAGCTTTCTTT.

V is TRBV5-5 and J is TRBJ2-7; TRBD1 matches at 7 bases. CDR1 SGHKS and CDR2 YYEKEE come from the germline V gene (reference sequence). J gave up 0 bases and V 4 bases, and 7 bases lay outside the gene matches. The CDR3 has 15 residues. This CDR3 reads CASSPETGTSYEQYF. In nucleotides, the CDR3 is TGTGCCAGCAGCCCAGAGACAGGGACCTCCTACGAGCAGTACTTC.

The chain joins TRBV28 to TRBJ2-7; TRBD1 agrees at 8 bases. This CDR3 has 15 residues. Germline V gene sequence: CDR1 MDHEN, CDR2 SYDVKM. V shed 7 bases, J shed 3 bases, and the junction held 11 bases outside the gene matches. The CDR3 nucleotides read TGTGCCAGCACCCGAGGACAGGGCCAGATCTACGAGCAGTACTTC. This translates into CASTRGQGQIYEQYF. Complete variable domain (other parts from reference TRBV28 and TRBJ2-7): DVKVTQSSRYLVKRTGEKVFLECVQDMDHENMFWYRQDPGLGLRLIYFSYDVKMKEKGDIPEGYSVSREKKERFSLILESASTNQTSMYLCASTRGQGQIYEQYFGPGTRLTVT.

The V gene is TRBV9, the J gene TRBJ2-7, with D maybe TRBD2 (5 bases). Trimming left V 4 bases short and J 3 bases short, with 11 bases between. The CDR3 length is 13 residues. CDR1 SGDLS and CDR2 YYNGEE come from the germline V gene. The CDR3 loop is CASSLDGDYEQYF. Written as DNA, the CDR3 is TGTGCCAGCAGCCTTGACGGGGACTACGAGCAGTACTTC. The variable domain in full, completed from reference TRBV9 and TRBJ2-7, reads DSGVTQTPKHLITATGQRVTLRCSPRSGDLSVYWYQQSLDQGLQFLIQYYNGEERAKGNILERFSAQQFPDLHSELNLSSLELGDSALYFCASSLDGDYEQYFGPGTRLTVT.

CDR3 residues: CASSLSIAQNTEAFF. The CDR3 region has the DNA TGTGCCAGCAGCTTAAGTATCGCCCAGAACACTGAAGCTTTCTTT. This rearrangement joins TRBV7-6 to TRBJ1-1; D is unresolved. Germline lookup yields CDR1 SGHVS and CDR2 FNYEAQ. V shed 2 bases and J shed 1 base, with 11 bases lying between them. This CDR3 region has 15 residues.

The chain employs TRBV7-9 and TRBJ1-1, with 8 bases identical to TRBD1. V shed 6 bases, J shed 0 bases, and the junction held 9 bases outside the gene matches. The CDR3 consists of 16 residues. Germline V gene lookup returns CDR1 SEHNR and CDR2 FQNEAQ (reference sequence). Here the CDR3 DNA reads TGTGCCAGCAGGGAGGACAGGGACCTCCTGAACACTGAAGCTTTCTTT. It yields the protein CASREDRDLLNTEAFF.